This T cell receptor (beta chain) originates from a study of CD8 T cells in ankylosing spondylitis. The TCR beta libraries were generated through quantitative 5'-RACE incorporating molecular barcodes. TCRdb independently ran MiXCR on the 5' RACE reads; one entry per CDR3 protein. In the table there are some 130,000 distinct CDR3 sequences, 7.3% of which are singletons. Study-level points and caveats: In ankylosing spondylitis patients, matched synovial fluid reportedly showed significant enrichment of disease-linked clones. Ankylosing spondylitis blood appeared to be characterized by a TCR beta motif of about eight highly homologous variants. Disease-linked clones, CD8+, were relatively rare in peripheral blood.

The CDR3 extends over 15 amino acids. V was shortened by 5 bases and J by 6 bases, with 17 bases between the two germline ends. This clonotype was seen only a few times. The target antigen is unknown. Sequencing input: blood, either unsorted or a sorted T cell fraction (not recorded which). V is TRBV12-3 or TRBV12-4 and J is TRBJ1-5; the D gene is possibly TRBD1 (5 bases). This clonotype was obtained from a female donor with ankylosing spondylitis or in good health (not recorded which). The CDR3 DNA sequence: TGTGCCAGCAGTGGGGGTGTACAAGTCGGTCAGCCCCAGCATTTT. It yields the protein CASSGGVQVGQPQHF.